One and the same sample provided the 27 T cell receptor beta chains below, sequenced in a study of T cell repertoires in cytomegalovirus infection. In TCRdb, the reads were re-called with MiXCR into one record per CDR3 protein. The repertoire has about 740,000 distinct CDR3 sequences, 35% of them found once; the top ten carry about 2.8%. The sequencing input was PBMCs. These receptors came from a human donor in good health (CMV status not recorded). Some clones in this sample may be carry-over from other donors' samples.

This rearrangement joins TRBV5-6 to TRBJ1-6, with D possibly being TRBD1 (6 bases). The CDR3 length is 14 residues. Looked up from germline, CDR1 is SGHDT and CDR2 is YYEEEE. Trimming stripped 3 bases from V and 10 bases from J, with 14 bases between. CDR3 sequence (DNA): TGTGCCAGCAGCTACCTACAGGGAGGGTCACCCCTCCACTTT. It is translated as CASSYLQGGSPLHF.

This chain connects TRBV7-9 to TRBJ1-5; D call uncertain. The ends were cut back, 2 bases at V and 5 bases at J, with 10 bases in the middle. The CDR3 loop spans 14 amino acids. Germline V gene data show CDR1 as SEHNR and CDR2 as FQNEAQ (reference sequence). The CDR3 loop is CASSLSRSDQPQHF. CDR3 bases: TGTGCCAGCAGCTTATCTCGATCGGATCAGCCCCAGCATTTT.

This clonotype was found once. One end of the junction does not line up with germline, which may come from a read error. The chain couples TRBV19 to TRBJ1-5; D is undetermined. CDR1 and CDR2 from the germline V gene are LNHDA and SQIVND (reference sequence). This CDR3 has 12 residues. CDR3 in amino acids: CASRDRNKPQPF. CDR3 bases: TGTGCCAGTAGGGATAGAAATAAGCCCCAGCCTTTT.

This clonotype was detected only a few times. The V and J genes are TRBV28 and TRBJ1-1; D gene uncertain. The CDR3 has 12 residues. Germline V gives CDR1 MDHEN, CDR2 SYDVKM. V was shortened by 3 bases and J by 7 bases, with 9 bases between the two germline ends. Written as DNA, the CDR3 is TGTGCCAGCAGTTTTTGGAGGATTGAAGCTTTCTTT. It is translated as CASSFWRIEAFF.

There are a few counts of this clonotype. J is TRBJ1-6 and V is TRBV18; D is uncertain. Per the germline V gene, CDR1 is KGHSH and CDR2 is LQKENI. This CDR3 is built from 16 residues. Deletions cut 3 bases from V and 0 bases from J, with 9 bases between. Written as DNA, the CDR3 is TGTGCCAGCTCACCTAAGGAGAGCTCCTATAATTCACCCCTCCACTTT. This gives the protein CASSPKESSYNSPLHF.

This clonotype occurred a few times. This chain joins TRBV10-3 and TRBJ2-7, with no clear D. The V end was cut by 1 base, the J end by 9 bases, with 13 bases between. The CDR3 sequence is 13 residues long. The germline V gene encodes CDR1 ENHRY and CDR2 SYGVKD. In DNA, the CDR3 is TGTGCCATCAGTGAGTTCCAGGAAAGCGCGCAGTACTTC. Protein sequence: CAISEFQESAQYF.

J is TRBJ2-5 and V is TRBV6-5; 7 nucleotides align to TRBD2. Germline V gene sequence: CDR1 MNHEY, CDR2 SVGAGI. This CDR3 is built from 14 residues. With V trimmed by 9 bases and J by 8 bases, 15 bases remained unmatched. The CDR3 is CARTPRGIENTQYF. The DNA of the CDR3 is TGTGCCAGGACGCCGCGGGGGATTGAGAATACCCAGTACTTC.

This chain connects TRBV27 to TRBJ2-3; D remains unclear. V dropped 6 bases and J dropped 0 bases, with 4 bases sitting between them. Germline V gives CDR1 MNHEY, CDR2 SMNVEV (reference sequence). The CDR3 has 12 amino acids. CDR3: CASRHSTDTQYF. In DNA, the CDR3 is TGTGCCAGCAGGCATAGCACAGATACGCAGTATTTT.

The chain carries TRBV5-1 and TRBJ1-1; D is possibly TRBD1 (5 bases). The germline V gene encodes CDR1 SGHRS and CDR2 YFSETQ. Trimming removed 1 base at V and 4 bases at J, with 11 bases between. The CDR3 runs to 14 residues. CDR3 protein: CASSLNPGVTEAFF. The DNA of the CDR3 is TGCGCCAGCAGCTTGAATCCGGGGGTCACTGAAGCTTTCTTT.

J is TRBJ1-1 and V is TRBV20-1; D remains unclear. The CDR3 loop spans 14 amino acids. V was trimmed by 4 bases and J by 0 bases, leaving 12 bases between them. Per the germline V gene, CDR1 is DFQATT and CDR2 is SNEGSKA (reference sequence). CDR3 in amino acids: CSATVWEMNTEAFF. The DNA for the CDR3 is TGCAGTGCTACGGTCTGGGAGATGAACACTGAAGCTTTCTTT.

This chain links TRBV7-9 with TRBJ2-1, with no clear D. CDR3 length equals 15 residues. V was cut by 2 bases and J by 8 bases, with 16 bases left in between. Germline CDR1 and CDR2: SEHNR and FQNEAQ (reference sequence). The CDR3 DNA is TGTGCCAGCAGCTTAACCTCTCTAACTCCCGATGAGCAGTTCTTC. Translated, it gives CASSLTSLTPDEQFF.

The sample holds many counts of this clonotype. The CDR3 DNA is TGTGCCAGCAGTTTAAAAGGCTCCTTAGGTTGGGGCTACACCTTC. Translated, it gives CASSLKGSLGWGYTF. J is TRBJ1-2 and V is TRBV28; no clear D. Germline loops: CDR1 MDHEN, CDR2 SYDVKM. Trimming cost V 2 bases and J 8 bases, with 18 bases left between them. The CDR3 is 15 residues long.

This chain links TRBV6-8 with TRBJ1-1; no reliable D call. Germline CDR1 and CDR2: MNHGY and SAAAGT. The germline V and J ends were trimmed by 2 bases and 5 bases, with 18 bases remaining between them. This CDR3 spans 16 amino acids. The CDR3 DNA sequence: TGTGCCAGCAGTTACGGGCCCAGCCTAAGAGAGACTGAAGCTTTCTTT. Translation gives CASSYGPSLRETEAFF.

This chain connects TRBV6-5 to TRBJ2-7, with 7 bases aligning to TRBD1. Germline V gives CDR1 MNHEY, CDR2 SVGAGI. This CDR3 contains 15 residues. The ends lost 0 bases at V and 2 bases at J; junction bases unmatched: 4. In DNA form, the CDR3 reads TGTGCCAGCAGTTACTCCGGGACAGTCACCTACGAGCAGTACTTC. This translates into CASSYSGTVTYEQYF.

In its sample, this clonotype was seen a few times. This chain connects TRBV19 to TRBJ2-1; the D call may be TRBD1 or TRBD2 (5 bases each). The length of the CDR3 is 13 residues. Trimming removed 7 bases at V and 10 bases at J, with 17 bases between. Germline lookup yields CDR1 LNHDA and CDR2 SQIVND (reference sequence). The CDR3 loop reads CASKKGWEREQFF. The CDR3 nucleotides read TGTGCCAGTAAGAAGGGGTGGGAGCGGGAGCAGTTCTTC.

The rearrangement joins TRBV28 to TRBJ2-2, with TRBD1 matching over 8 bases. Trimming at V came to 5 bases and at J to 6 bases, leaving 8 bases not matched to a gene. The V gene's germline CDR1 is MDHEN and CDR2 SYDVKM. The CDR3 length is 15 residues. The CDR3 loop reads CASSESGTGAGELFF. The CDR3 bases are TGTGCCAGCAGTGAATCCGGGACAGGTGCCGGGGAGCTGTTTTTT.

The rearrangement links TRBV11-1 to TRBJ2-1; 13 positions agree with TRBD2. Trimming removed 5 bases from V and 10 bases from J; junction bases left unmatched: 5. The CDR3 covers 14 residues. Germline V lookup: CDR1 SGHAT, CDR2 FQDESV (reference sequence). This CDR3 reads CASSQTGLAGEQFF. The CDR3 bases are TGTGCCAGCAGCCAAACGGGACTAGCGGGAGAGCAGTTCTTC.

The chain joins TRBV12-3 or TRBV12-4 to TRBJ1-2, with D hard to call. The V and J ends lost 1 base and 8 bases respectively, with 14 bases between them. The CDR3 extends over 14 amino acids. CDR3 protein: CASSLDGFSGGYTF. DNA of the CDR3: TGTGCCAGCAGTTTAGATGGGTTCTCCGGGGGCTACACCTTC.

This chain uses TRBV6-2 or TRBV6-3 with TRBJ2-5, with a tentative D call TRBD1 (6 bases). Per germline, CDR1 MNHEY and CDR2 SVGEGT. V was clipped by 6 bases and J by 1 base, with 12 bases between them. The CDR3 runs 14 residues. As DNA, the CDR3 is TGTGCCAGCAGGAGGGGACATTTCCAAGAGACCCAGTACTTC. Its translation is CASRRGHFQETQYF.

This clonotype appeared a few times. The chain joins TRBV18 to TRBJ2-5; 8 bases are shared with TRBD1. Per germline, CDR1 KGHSH and CDR2 LQKENI. This CDR3 has 16 amino acids. J was trimmed by 4 bases and V by 4 bases; bases with no gene match: 11. CDR3 loop: CASSRTTGAPGETQYF. The CDR3, as DNA: TGTGCCAGCTCACGGACGACAGGGGCGCCGGGAGAGACCCAGTACTTC.

The CDR3 nucleotides are TGTGCCAGCAGCATACAGGAGGTCACCGGGGAGCTGTTTTTT. Translated, it gives CASSIQEVTGELFF. The rearrangement joins TRBV7-4 to TRBJ2-2, with D tentatively TRBD1 or TRBD2 (5 bases each). Germline CDR1 SGHVT, CDR2 SQSDAQ. Trimming stripped 5 bases from V and 4 bases from J, with 11 bases between. The CDR3 covers 14 residues.

This clonotype was detected many times. The gene calls are TRBV7-2 and TRBJ2-5; tentatively, D is TRBD2 (5 bases). Germline V gives CDR1 SGHTA, CDR2 FQGNSA. This CDR3 is 15 amino acids long. Trimming shortened V by 2 bases and J by 0 bases, and 10 bases separated the two germline ends. The chain's CDR3 is CASSLQREHQETQYF. The CDR3 nucleotides read TGTGCCAGCAGCTTACAACGGGAACACCAAGAGACCCAGTACTTC.

CDR3 residues: CATSGGILNYGYTF. CDR3 DNA: TGTGCCACCAGTGGAGGGATTCTGAACTATGGCTACACCTTC. The gene calls are TRBV24-1 and TRBJ1-2; D is ambiguous. Germline assignment: CDR1 KGHDR and CDR2 SFDVKD. The CDR3 is 14 residues long. Trimming cost V 5 bases and J 2 bases, with 11 bases left between them.

This rearrangement joins TRBV29-1 to TRBJ1-3; D uncertain. Per germline, CDR1 SQVTM and CDR2 ANQGSEA. V gave up 4 bases and J gave up 4 bases, with 8 bases separating them. The CDR3 length is 12 residues. The CDR3 here is CSVGDLGNTIYF. CDR3 in DNA: TGCAGCGTTGGGGATTTGGGAAACACCATATATTTT.

To note about this clonotype: A much larger clone is a single base away; this may be a read error. The conserved closing phenylalanine or tryptophan is absent in this CDR3, likely reflecting a read error. The chain recombines TRBV7-2 with TRBJ2-7; 7 bases are shared with TRBD1. The CDR3 is made up of 14 amino acids. Unmatched junction bases numbered 6, after V lost 4 bases and J lost 3 bases. CDR1 and CDR2 (germline): SGHTA, FQGNSA. CDR3 amino acids: CASSSPGQIYEQYC. The CDR3 DNA follows: TGTGCCAGCAGCTCACCGGGACAGATCTACGAGCAGTACTGC.

The chain is built from TRBV7-4 and TRBJ1-3; 8 nucleotides line up with TRBD1. From germline, CDR1 is SGHVT and CDR2 SQSDAQ. This CDR3 has 16 residues. The V segment lost 5 bases and the J segment 3 bases; nucleotides outside the gene matches: 9. CDR3 DNA sequence: TGTGCCAGCAGCCCTATGACAGGGGTGAATGGAAACACCATATATTTT. It is translated as CASSPMTGVNGNTIYF.

This clonotype was counted between two and nine times. The gene calls are TRBV7-8 and TRBJ2-3, with D possibly matching TRBD2 (6 bases). Germline-derived CDR1 and CDR2 are SGHVS and FQNEAQ. This CDR3 region has 13 residues. V shed 3 bases and J shed 5 bases, with 9 bases lying between them. The CDR3 sequence: CASSFPGLDTQYF. The CDR3 DNA sequence: TGTGCCAGCAGCTTTCCGGGACTAGATACGCAGTATTTT.